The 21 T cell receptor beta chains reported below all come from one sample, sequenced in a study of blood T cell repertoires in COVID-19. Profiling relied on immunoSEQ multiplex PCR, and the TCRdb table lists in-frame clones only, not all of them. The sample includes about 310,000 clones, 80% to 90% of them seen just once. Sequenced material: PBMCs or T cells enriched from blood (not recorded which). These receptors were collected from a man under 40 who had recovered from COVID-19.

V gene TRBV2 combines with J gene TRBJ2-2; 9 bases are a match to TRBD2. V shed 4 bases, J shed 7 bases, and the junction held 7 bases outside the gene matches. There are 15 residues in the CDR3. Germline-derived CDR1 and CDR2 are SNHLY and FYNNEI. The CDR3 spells CASSVYSGGNGELFF. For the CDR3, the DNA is TGTGCCAGCAGTGTTTATAGCGGGGGTAACGGGGAGCTGTTTTTT.

CDR3 in amino acids: CASSPTMNTEAFF. CDR3 nucleotide sequence: TGTGCCAGCTCACCAACTATGAACACTGAAGCTTTCTTT. J is TRBJ1-1 and V is TRBV18; D unclear. Trimming left V 2 bases short and J 0 bases short, with 4 bases between. The CDR3 sequence is 13 residues long. Per the germline V gene, CDR1 is KGHSH and CDR2 is LQKENI.

The CDR3 coding sequence is TGTGCCAGCAGTCCGAGAGGGGGCCTATCCAATGAAAAACTGTTTTTT. This codes for CASSPRGGLSNEKLFF. The chain uses TRBV27 and TRBJ1-4; 7 positions agree with TRBD1. CDR3 size: 16 residues. Trimming cost V 5 bases and J 5 bases; bases outside gene matches: 11. Germline CDR1 MNHEY, CDR2 SMNVEV (reference sequence).

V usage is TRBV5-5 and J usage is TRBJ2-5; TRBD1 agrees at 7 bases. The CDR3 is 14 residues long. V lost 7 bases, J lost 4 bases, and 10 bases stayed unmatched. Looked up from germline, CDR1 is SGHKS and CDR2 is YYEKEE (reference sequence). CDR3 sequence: CASVKSGQVETQYF. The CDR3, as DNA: TGTGCCAGCGTCAAATCTGGACAGGTAGAGACCCAGTACTTC.

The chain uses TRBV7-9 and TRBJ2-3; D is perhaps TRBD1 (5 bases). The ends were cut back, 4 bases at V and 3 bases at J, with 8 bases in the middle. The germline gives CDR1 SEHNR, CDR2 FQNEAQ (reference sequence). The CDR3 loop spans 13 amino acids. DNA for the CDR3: TGTGCCAGCAGCTCCTCAGGGACAGATACGCAGTATTTT. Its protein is CASSSSGTDTQYF.

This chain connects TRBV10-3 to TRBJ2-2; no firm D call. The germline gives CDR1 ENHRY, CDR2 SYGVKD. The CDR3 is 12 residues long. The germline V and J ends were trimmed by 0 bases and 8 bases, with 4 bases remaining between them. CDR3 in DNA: TGTGCCATCAGTGAGTCCAAAGGGGAGCTGTTTTTT. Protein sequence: CAISESKGELFF.

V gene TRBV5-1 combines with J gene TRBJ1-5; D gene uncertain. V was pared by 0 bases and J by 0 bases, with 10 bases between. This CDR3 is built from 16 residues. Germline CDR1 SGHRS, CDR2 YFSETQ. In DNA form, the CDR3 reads TGCGCCAGCAGCTTGGAGGGAGGAGGTAGCAATCAGCCCCAGCATTTT. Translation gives CASSLEGGGSNQPQHF.

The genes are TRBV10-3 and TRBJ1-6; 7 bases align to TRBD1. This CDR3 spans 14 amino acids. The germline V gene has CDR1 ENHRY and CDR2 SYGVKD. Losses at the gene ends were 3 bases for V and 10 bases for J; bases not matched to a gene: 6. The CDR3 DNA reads TGTGCCATCAGTGACCGGAAGGACAGGTCACCCCTCCACTTT. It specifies CAISDRKDRSPLHF.

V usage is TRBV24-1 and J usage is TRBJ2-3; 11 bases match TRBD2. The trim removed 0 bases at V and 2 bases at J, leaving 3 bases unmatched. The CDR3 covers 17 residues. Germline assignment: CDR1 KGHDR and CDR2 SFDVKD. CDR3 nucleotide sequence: TGTGCCACCAGTGATTTGACTAGCGGGGGAAACACAGATACGCAGTATTTT. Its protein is CATSDLTSGGNTDTQYF.

CDR3 sequence (DNA): TGCGCCAGCAGCCCCGTCCCCGCACAGCTCAATGAAAAACTGTTTTTT. Translating it yields CASSPVPAQLNEKLFF. The V call is TRBV5-1, the J call TRBJ1-4; D is undetermined. Trimming removed 4 bases from V and 5 bases from J, with 18 bases in between. CDR3 size: 16 residues. Germline V gene data show CDR1 as SGHRS and CDR2 as YFSETQ.

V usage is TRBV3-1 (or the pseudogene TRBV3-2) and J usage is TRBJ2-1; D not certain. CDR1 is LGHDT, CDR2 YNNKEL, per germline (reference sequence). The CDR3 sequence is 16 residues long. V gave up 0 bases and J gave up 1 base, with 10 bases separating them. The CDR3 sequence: CASSQDLSQSYNEQFF. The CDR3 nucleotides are TGTGCCAGCAGCCAAGATCTTAGCCAGTCCTACAATGAGCAGTTCTTC.

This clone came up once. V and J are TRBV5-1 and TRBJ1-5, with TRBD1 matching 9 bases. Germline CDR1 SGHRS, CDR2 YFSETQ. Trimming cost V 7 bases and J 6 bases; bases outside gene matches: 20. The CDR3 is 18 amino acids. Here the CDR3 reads CASVRPGQGRFLGQPQHF. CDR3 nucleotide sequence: TGCGCCAGCGTCCGACCGGGACAGGGACGATTTTTAGGTCAGCCCCAGCATTTT.

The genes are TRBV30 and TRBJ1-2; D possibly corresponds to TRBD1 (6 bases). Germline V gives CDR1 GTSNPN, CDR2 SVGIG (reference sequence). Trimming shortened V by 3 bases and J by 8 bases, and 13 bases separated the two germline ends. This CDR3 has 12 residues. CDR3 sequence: CAWRGNREGYTF. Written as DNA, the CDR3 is TGTGCCTGGAGAGGAAACAGGGAAGGCTACACCTTC.

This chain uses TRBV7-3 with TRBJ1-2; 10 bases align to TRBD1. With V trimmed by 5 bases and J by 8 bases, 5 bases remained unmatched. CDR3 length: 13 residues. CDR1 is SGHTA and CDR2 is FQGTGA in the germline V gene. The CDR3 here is CASSADRGQGYTF. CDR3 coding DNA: TGTGCCAGCAGCGCAGACAGGGGGCAAGGCTACACCTTC. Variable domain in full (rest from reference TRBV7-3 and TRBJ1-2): GAGVSQTPSNKVTEKGKYVELRCDPISGHTALYWYRQSLGQGPEFLIYFQGTGAADDSGLPNDRFFAVRPEGSVSTLKIQRTERGDSAVYLCASSADRGQGYTFGSGTRLTVV.

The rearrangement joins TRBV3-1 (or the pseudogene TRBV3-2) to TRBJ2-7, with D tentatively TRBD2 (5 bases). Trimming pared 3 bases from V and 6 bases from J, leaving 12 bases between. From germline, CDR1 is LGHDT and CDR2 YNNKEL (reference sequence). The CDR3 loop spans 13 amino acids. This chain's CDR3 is CASSQAWSGEQYF. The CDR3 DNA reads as TGTGCCAGCAGCCAGGCTTGGAGCGGCGAGCAGTACTTC.

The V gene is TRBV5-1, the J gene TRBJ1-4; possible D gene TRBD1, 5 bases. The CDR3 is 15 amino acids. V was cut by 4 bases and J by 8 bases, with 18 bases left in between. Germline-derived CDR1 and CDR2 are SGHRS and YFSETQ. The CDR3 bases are TGCGCCAGCAGCGGGGTTGGGGCATCAGAAGAAAAACTGTTTTTT. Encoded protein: CASSGVGASEEKLFF.

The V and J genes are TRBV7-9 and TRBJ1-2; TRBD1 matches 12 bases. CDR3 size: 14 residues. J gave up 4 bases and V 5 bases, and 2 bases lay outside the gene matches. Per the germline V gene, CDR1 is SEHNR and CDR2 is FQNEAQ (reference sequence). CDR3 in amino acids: CASSPGQGAYGYTF. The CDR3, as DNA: TGTGCCAGCAGCCCGGGACAGGGGGCCTATGGCTACACCTTC.

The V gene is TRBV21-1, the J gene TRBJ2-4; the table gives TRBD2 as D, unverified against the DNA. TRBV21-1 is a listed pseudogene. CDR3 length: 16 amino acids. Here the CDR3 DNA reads TGTGCCAGCAGCAATTCTAGCGGGGGGACCAAAAACATTCAGTACTTC. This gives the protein CASSNSSGGTKNIQYF.

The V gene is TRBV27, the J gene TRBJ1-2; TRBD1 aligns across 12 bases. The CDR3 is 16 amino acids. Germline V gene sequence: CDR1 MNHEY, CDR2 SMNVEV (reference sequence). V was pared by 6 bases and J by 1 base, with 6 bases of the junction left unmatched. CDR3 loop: CASRGDRGHYNYGYTF. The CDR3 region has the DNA TGTGCCAGCAGGGGGGACAGGGGGCATTATAACTATGGCTACACCTTC.

DNA of the CDR3: TGTGCCAGCAGCTTGGTAGTACAGGGAGATAATTCACCCCTCCACTTT. It yields the protein CASSLVVQGDNSPLHF. The gene calls are TRBV5-4 and TRBJ1-6, with D possibly TRBD1 on 6 matching bases. CDR1 is SGHNT and CDR2 is YYREEE in the germline V gene (reference sequence). The CDR3 spans 16 residues. Between the trimmed V and J ends, which lost 0 bases and 5 bases, there was a span of 12 bases.

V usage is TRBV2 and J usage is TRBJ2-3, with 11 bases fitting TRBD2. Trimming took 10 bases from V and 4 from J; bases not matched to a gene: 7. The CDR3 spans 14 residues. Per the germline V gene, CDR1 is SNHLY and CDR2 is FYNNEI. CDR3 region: CANPLAGAPDTQYF. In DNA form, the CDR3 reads TGTGCCAACCCACTAGCGGGGGCCCCAGATACGCAGTATTTT.